The rows below give T cell receptor beta chains drawn from one sample of a study of T cell changes during pregnancy in multiple sclerosis. The table came from immunoSEQ multiplex PCR; TCRdb's copy has only in-frame clones and leaves some out. The sample records about 120,000 clones, around 93% being singletons. Source: peripheral blood, taken before pregnancy. All receptors derive from a female donor with multiple sclerosis, enrolled in a pregnancy study. Both conserved end residues are part of each CDR3.

>TRBJ1-2|TRBV5-4
CASSPRDRPGYTF
>TRBJ2-4|TRBV2
CASRGDRGGAKNIQYF
>TRBJ1-2|TRBV28
CASSGQANYGYTF
>TRBJ2-1|TRBV5-1
CASSLGLAGPHGNEQFF
>TRBJ1-1|TRBV9
CASSGWSGEAFF
>TRBJ2-6|TRBV6-1
CASSEALRDRVFGANVLTF
>TRBJ2-1|TRBV2
CAQTSGSGSSTYNEQFF
>TRBJ1-1|TRBV7-2
CASSGLTGTAFF
>TRBJ2-1|TRBV5-1
CASSLMTSLNEQFF
>TRBJ2-7|TRBV10-3
CATSGTGTNYEQYF
>TRBJ2-3|TRBV5-1
CASSLVRGSTDTQYF
>TRBJ2-2|TRBV7-6
CASSLVLNTGELFF
>TRBJ1-1|TRBV19
CASSLGTVNTEAFF
>TRBJ1-1|TRBV5-1
CASSLRTDTEAFF
>TRBJ2-1|TRBV9
CASSVDGRGYNEQFF
>TRBJ2-3|TRBV27
CASSRLGRAVDTQYF